These 2 T cell receptor beta chains were sequenced from one sample in a study of spatial heterogeneity in lung cancer. In TCRdb, the 5' RACE reads were re-called with MiXCR into one record per CDR3 protein. The data contain some 70,000 distinct CDR3 sequences, 13% of them singletons. Documented time point: sample taken at primary tumor resection. The input material, whole RNA from tumor, nontumor lung or frozen PBMC, was sequenced unsorted. Sequenced here: PBMCs, sampled at surgery. The receptors come from a male donor with early-stage non-small cell lung cancer.

This clonotype was seen repeatedly, ten times or more. V is TRBV9 and J is TRBJ1-2, with D unclear. With 2 bases removed from V and 0 bases from J, the gap between germline ends came to 8 bases. The germline gives CDR1 SGDLS, CDR2 YYNGEE. The CDR3 extends over 14 amino acids. The CDR3 is CASSVGRANYGYTF. The CDR3 DNA reads TGTGCCAGCAGCGTTGGTAGGGCTAACTATGGCTACACCTTC.

There are many counts of this clonotype. The chain links TRBV5-1 to TRBJ1-3, with a possible D match to TRBD1 (5 bases). CDR3 size: 13 residues. Per germline, CDR1 SGHRS and CDR2 YFSETQ. V dropped 7 bases and J dropped 2 bases, with 10 bases sitting between them. In nucleotides, the CDR3 is TGCGCCAGCCAGGAGGGGCCTGGAAACACCATATATTTT. It yields the protein CASQEGPGNTIYF.